The TCR beta chain described here comes from a study of post-analysis software for immune sequencing data. Study-wide context: Courses of disease covered relapsing-remitting, secondary progressive and progressive-relapsing multiple sclerosis.

Trimming took 8 bases from V and 4 from J; bases not matched to a gene: 7. CDR3 length equals 14 residues. Germline V gene sequence: CDR1 SQVTM, CDR2 ANQGSEA. Study conclusions and caveats: F measure clustering grouped samples strongly by preparation batch. Normalized Chao1 diversity was significantly reduced in patients versus controls. Controls showed lower frequencies than patients for roughly five TRBV segments, and TRBV5-6, TRBV5-1 and TRBV20-1 were among these.

This clonotype has only a few counts. The antigen remains undetermined. Unique molecular identifiers were carried by the TCR beta cDNA libraries. Input populations of about 0.95 to 10 million T cells gave rise to roughly 500,000 cDNA molecules. MiXCR, applied by TCRdb to the PCR reads, yields one record per CDR3 protein. This table holds more than 350,000 distinct CDR3 sequences, 30% to 40% found once. Sequenced sample: blood. The V gene is TRBV29-1, the J gene TRBJ2-1; 11 bases align to TRBD2. The receptor was derived from a girl aged 2 to 9 with multiple sclerosis. The CDR3 loop reads CSSTLAGGYNEQFF. As DNA, the CDR3 is TGCAGCTCAACTCTAGCGGGGGGATACAATGAGCAGTTCTTC.